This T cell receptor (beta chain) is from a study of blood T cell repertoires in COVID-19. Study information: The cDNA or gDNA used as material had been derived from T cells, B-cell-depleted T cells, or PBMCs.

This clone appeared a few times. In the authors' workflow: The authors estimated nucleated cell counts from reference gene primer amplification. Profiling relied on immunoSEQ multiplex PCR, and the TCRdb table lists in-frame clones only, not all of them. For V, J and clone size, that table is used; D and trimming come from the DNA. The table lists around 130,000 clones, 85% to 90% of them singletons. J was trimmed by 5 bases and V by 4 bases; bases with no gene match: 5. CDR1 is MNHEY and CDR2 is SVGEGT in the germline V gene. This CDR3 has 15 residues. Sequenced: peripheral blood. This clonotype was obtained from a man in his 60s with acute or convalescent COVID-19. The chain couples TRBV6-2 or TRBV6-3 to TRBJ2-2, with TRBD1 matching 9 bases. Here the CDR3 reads CASSSDRGGTGELFF. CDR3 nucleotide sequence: TGTGCCAGCAGTTCGGACAGGGGAGGGACCGGGGAGCTGTTTTTT.